This TCR beta chain was sequenced in a study of OX40 agonist ivuxolimab in advanced cancers. This table comes from immunoSEQ multiplex PCR, and its TCRdb copy is limited to in-frame clones, with some not included. The table includes over 100,000 clones, roughly 91% detected once. Trimming removed 2 bases at V and 1 base at J, with 10 bases between. From germline, CDR1 is SGHKS and CDR2 YYEKEE (reference sequence). The CDR3 spans 15 residues. V gene TRBV5-5 combines with J gene TRBJ1-5; no clear D. The source of this sequence is an adult with an advanced solid tumor such as melanoma, head and neck, liver or kidney cancer. Source: CD4+ or CD8+ T cells sorted from blood, taken in a trial of the OX40 agonist ivuxolimab. CDR3 DNA: TGTGCCAGCAGCTTTTCCCAGGCGAGCAATCAGCCCCAGCATTTT. Translated: CASSFSQASNQPQHF.